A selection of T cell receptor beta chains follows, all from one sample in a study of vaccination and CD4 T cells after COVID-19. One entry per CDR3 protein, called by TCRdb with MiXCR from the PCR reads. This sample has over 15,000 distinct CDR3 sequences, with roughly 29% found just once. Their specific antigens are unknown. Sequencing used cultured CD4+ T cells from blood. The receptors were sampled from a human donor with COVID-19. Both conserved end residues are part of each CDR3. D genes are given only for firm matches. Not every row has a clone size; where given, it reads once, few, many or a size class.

CASSLNTGGGEKLFF,TGTGCCAGCAGCCTCAACACAGGGGGCGGTGAAAAACTGTTTTTT,TRBV5-5,TRBJ1-4,TRBD1,-
CASSPSRQEFDEQFF,TGTGCCAGCTCACCATCCCGACAAGAATTCGATGAGCAGTTCTTC,TRBV18,TRBJ2-1,-,once
CASSLIGTGDALYGYTF,TGTGCCAGCAGCTTAATCGGGACAGGGGACGCTCTCTATGGCTACACCTTC,TRBV7-9,TRBJ1-2,TRBD1,-
CASSSGRRTNQPQHF,TGTGCCAGCAGTTCGGGACGTCGGACAAATCAGCCCCAGCATTTT,TRBV28,TRBJ1-5,-,few
CASSISGTGYNEQFF,TGTGCCAGCAGCATCTCCGGGACAGGGTACAATGAGCAGTTCTTC,TRBV7-2,TRBJ2-1,TRBD1,-
CARSLGTVNTEAFF,TGTGCCAGAAGCTTGGGGACGGTGAACACTGAAGCTTTCTTT,TRBV5-3,TRBJ1-1,-,-
CASKETGQYSGANVLTF,TGTGCCAGCAAAGAGACAGGCCAGTACTCTGGGGCCAACGTCCTGACTTTC,TRBV28,TRBJ2-6,-,-
CAGESRLSTDTQYF,TGTGCCGGCGAGTCCAGGCTCAGCACAGATACGCAGTATTTT,TRBV7-9,TRBJ2-3,-,-
CASSFRAGGYTDTQYF,TGTGCCAGTAGTTTCCGAGCGGGGGGCTACACAGATACGCAGTATTTT,TRBV19,TRBJ2-3,TRBD2,-
CASSLWQGAANSPLHF,TGTGCCAGCAGCTTGTGGCAGGGGGCGGCTAATTCACCCCTCCACTTT,TRBV11-1,TRBJ1-6,TRBD1,-
CATSRDQVPGNTIYF,TGTGCCACCAGCAGAGATCAGGTCCCTGGAAACACCATATATTTT,TRBV15,TRBJ1-3,-,-
CASSPDSRPQETQYF,TGCGCCAGCAGCCCCGATAGTCGTCCCCAAGAGACCCAGTACTTC,TRBV5-1,TRBJ2-5,-,-
CASSRGDSSSSYNSPLHF,TGTGCCAGCAGCCGTGGGGACAGCTCCAGCTCCTATAATTCACCCCTCCACTTT,TRBV25-1,TRBJ1-6,TRBD1,-
CAWSVGGAYMNTEAFF,TGTGCCTGGAGTGTAGGTGGGGCCTACATGAACACTGAAGCTTTCTTT,TRBV30,TRBJ1-1,-,-
CASSRTGTQAYEQYF,TGTGCCAGCAGCCGCACCGGGACCCAAGCCTACGAGCAGTACTTC,TRBV12-3/TRBV12-4,TRBJ2-7,-,-
CASSPRQGDGELFF,TGTGCCAGCTCACCAAGGCAGGGTGACGGGGAGCTGTTTTTT,TRBV18,TRBJ2-2,-,few
CASSLGGGGGYTF,TGCGCCAGCAGCTTGGGAGGGGGCGGCGGCTACACCTTC,TRBV5-1,TRBJ1-2,TRBD1,-
CASSLEPGYPETQYF,TGTGCCAGCAGCTTAGAACCAGGCTACCCCGAGACCCAGTACTTC,TRBV11-2,TRBJ2-5,-,once
CASSPPLRGEPGYF,TGTGCCAGCAGCCCACCCTTGCGGGGCGAGCCCGGGTACTTC,TRBV7-2,TRBJ2-5,-,-
CATAGTSGGTQYF,TGTGCCACCGCCGGGACTAGCGGGGGGACCCAGTACTTC,TRBV24-1,TRBJ2-5,TRBD2,few
CASSYSLGGLEDTQYF,TGTGCCAGCAGTTACTCACTCGGGGGTTTGGAAGATACGCAGTATTTT,TRBV6-5,TRBJ2-3,-,-
CASSAFSGNTIYF,TGTGCCAGCAGTGCTTTCTCTGGAAACACCATATATTTT,TRBV6-1,TRBJ1-3,-,-
CATSDYTRDWTSNTGELFF,TGTGCCACCAGTGACTACACTCGTGATTGGACGTCGAACACCGGGGAGCTGTTTTTT,TRBV24-1,TRBJ2-2,-,-
CASSVTRTNTEAFF,TGTGCCAGCAGTGTGACACGGACGAACACTGAAGCTTTCTTT,TRBV28,TRBJ1-1,-,few
CASSYLTGPTNTGELFF,TGTGCCAGCAGTTACCTTACAGGGCCGACGAACACCGGGGAGCTGTTTTTT,TRBV6-2/TRBV6-3,TRBJ2-2,-,-
CASSESHSTSYTF,TGTGCCAGCAGTGAAAGTCATTCGACTAGCTACACCTTC,TRBV25-1,TRBJ1-2,-,-
CAWSVGTPYEQYF,TGTGCCTGGAGTGTAGGGACACCTTACGAGCAGTACTTC,TRBV30,TRBJ2-7,-,few
CASRGGGYSNQPQHF,TGTGCCAGCAGGGGAGGGGGCTATAGCAATCAGCCCCAGCATTTT,TRBV28,TRBJ1-5,TRBD1,-
CASSLGFDGELFF,TGTGCCAGCAGCTTAGGATTTGACGGGGAGCTGTTTTTT,TRBV11-3,TRBJ2-2,-,-
CASSRSEREADTQYF,TGTGCCAGCAGTCGTTCGGAGCGGGAGGCAGATACGCAGTATTTT,TRBV6-2/TRBV6-3,TRBJ2-3,TRBD2,few
CASREQGDTQYF,TGCGCCAGCAGGGAACAGGGGGATACGCAGTATTTT,TRBV10-2,TRBJ2-3,TRBD1,few
CASTDKNTGELFF,TGTGCCAGCACCGACAAAAACACCGGGGAGCTGTTTTTT,TRBV6-1,TRBJ2-2,-,-
CASGHGTGRETQYF,TGTGCTAGTGGTCATGGGACAGGGAGAGAGACCCAGTACTTC,TRBV12-5,TRBJ2-5,TRBD1,-
CSATRGAAYNEQFF,TGCAGTGCAACACGGGGGGCCGCCTACAATGAGCAGTTCTTC,TRBV20-1,TRBJ2-1,-,few
CASSLLGHQTYEQYF,TGTGCCAGCAGTTTACTGGGGCACCAAACCTACGAGCAGTACTTC,TRBV27,TRBJ2-7,-,-
CASSPRTPSYGYTF,TGTGCCAGCAGCCCGCGAACTCCCAGCTATGGCTACACCTTC,TRBV12-3/TRBV12-4,TRBJ1-2,-,few
CASQETGSNQPQHF,TGTGCCAGCCAGGAGACAGGTAGCAATCAGCCCCAGCATTTT,TRBV25-1,TRBJ1-5,-,few
CASSHRGVLAGGQETQYF,TGTGCCAGCAGCCACAGGGGTGTACTAGCGGGGGGCCAAGAGACCCAGTACTTC,TRBV6-2/TRBV6-3,TRBJ2-5,TRBD2,-
CASSQGPASGANVLTF,TGCGCCAGCAGCCAAGGGCCGGCCTCTGGGGCCAACGTCCTGACTTTC,TRBV4-1,TRBJ2-6,-,-
CASSLDRQDEQYF,TGTGCCAGCAGCTTAGACAGGCAGGACGAGCAGTACTTC,TRBV5-4,TRBJ2-7,-,few
CSAAPRTPTQQETQYF,TGCAGTGCGGCCCCCAGGACCCCGACCCAACAAGAGACCCAGTACTTC,TRBV20-1,TRBJ2-5,-,few
CASIPGGIYGYTF,TGTGCCAGCATCCCCGGCGGGATCTATGGCTACACCTTC,TRBV6-1,TRBJ1-2,-,few